This T cell receptor (beta chain) was observed in a study of tumor-infiltrating lymphocytes in oesophageal squamous cell carcinoma. TCRdb reprocessed the PCR reads with MiXCR, giving one entry per CDR3 protein. The sample lists about 21,000 distinct CDR3 sequences; less than 45% were seen once. This clonotype was recorded many times. This TCR came from a male donor with esophageal squamous cell carcinoma. Input material: esophageal tumor tissue.

CDR3 coding DNA: TGTGCCAGCAGCTTAGACGGTGGTGGGGGGCGCAGGTTCGATGAGCAGTTCTTC. It encodes CASSLDGGGGRRFDEQFF. The rearrangement uses TRBV11-2 and TRBJ2-1; D might be TRBD1 or TRBD2, each matching 6 bases. In germline, CDR1 is SGHAT, CDR2 FQNNGV. This CDR3 is built from 18 residues. V gave up 0 bases and J gave up 8 bases, with 23 bases separating them.